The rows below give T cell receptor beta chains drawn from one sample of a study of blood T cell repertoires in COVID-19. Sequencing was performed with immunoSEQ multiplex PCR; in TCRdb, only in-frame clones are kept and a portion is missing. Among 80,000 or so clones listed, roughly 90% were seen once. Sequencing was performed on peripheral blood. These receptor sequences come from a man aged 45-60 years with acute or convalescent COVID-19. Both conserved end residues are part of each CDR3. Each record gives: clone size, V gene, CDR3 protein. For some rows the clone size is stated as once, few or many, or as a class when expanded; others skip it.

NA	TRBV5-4	CASSWDREGYGYTF
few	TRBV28	CASSFGAGQLETQYF
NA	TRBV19	CASNFEGRANYGYTF
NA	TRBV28	CASSSQGNTEAFF
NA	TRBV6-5	CASSYSINTDTQYF
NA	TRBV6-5	CASSPQGTYGYTF
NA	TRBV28	CASSPPVAGGPDTQYF
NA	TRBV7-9	CASSLVGGRGFLNEQFF
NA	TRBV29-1	CSVAPGTDTQYF
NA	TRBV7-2	CASSLTTNTQYF
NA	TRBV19	CASSIRTGGNQPQHF
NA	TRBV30	CAWEPGLQGRTEAFF
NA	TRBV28	CASSLSLGTEDSPLHF
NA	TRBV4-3	CASSQDQGHQPQHF
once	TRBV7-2	CASSLRFTGKAEKLFF
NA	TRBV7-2	CASTQGDRTNSPLHF
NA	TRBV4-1	CASSQERDGRGHTDTQYF
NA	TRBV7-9	CASSHSGTRVQETQYF
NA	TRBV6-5	CASITGGQPQHF
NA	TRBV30	CAWIGVEFTEAFF
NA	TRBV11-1	CASSPYGGGAYGYTF
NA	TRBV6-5	CASSSAVPYEQYF
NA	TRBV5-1	CASSLGPQGGYTF
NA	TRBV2	CASSTDRGFTDTQYF
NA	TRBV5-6	CASSLQLDEQFF
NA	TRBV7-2	CASSLALSGVVDGYTF